This TCR beta chain was captured in a study of CD8 T cells in ankylosing spondylitis. The study, taken as a whole, reports: Some motif variants had been reported before (in reactive arthritis synovial fluid and blood). Reportedly, significant enrichment of disease-linked clones occurred in matched ankylosing spondylitis synovial fluid. What seemed typical of ankylosing spondylitis blood was a TCR beta motif built from 7 or 8 highly homologous variants. Disease-linked clones had a CD8+ phenotype and relatively low frequency in peripheral blood.

This clonotype was seen ten or more times. Its antigen is not identified. This CDR3 spans 14 amino acids. Germline-derived CDR1 and CDR2 are SQVTM and ANQGSEA. V lost 3 bases to trimming and J lost 3 bases, with 13 bases between them. With molecular barcodes, quantitative 5'-RACE was used to make the TCR beta libraries. A single record per CDR3 protein comes from TCRdb applying MiXCR to the 5' RACE reads. The sample includes 800,000 to 900,000 distinct CDR3 sequences, roughly 12% of them seen just once. The TCR sequence derives from a male donor with ankylosing spondylitis. The chain employs TRBV29-1 and TRBJ2-3; D unresolved. Specimen: blood, either unsorted or a sorted T cell fraction (not recorded which). CDR3 protein: CSVDGRTRTDTQYF. CDR3 coding DNA: TGCAGCGTTGATGGTAGAACCCGGACAGATACGCAGTATTTT.